This TCR beta chain was obtained from a study of neurological immune-mediated disorders. TCRdb reprocessed the 5' RACE reads with MiXCR, giving one entry per CDR3 protein. The sample carries about 53,000 distinct CDR3 sequences, approximately 11% recorded once. This clonotype appeared many times. The time point was: longitudinal time-point 1 (baseline). It was from 2 million PBMCs stored at -80 C that the unsorted libraries were obtained. Sequencing used PBMCs. The TCR was taken from a woman aged 40-49 years in good health.

CDR3 DNA sequence: TGTGCCAGCAGTTTCCAGCAGGGAGAATCACCCCTCCACTTT. It is translated as CASSFQQGESPLHF. This chain links TRBV12-3 or TRBV12-4 with TRBJ1-6; the D gene is possibly TRBD1 (5 bases). Trimming left V 3 bases short and J 10 bases short, with 13 bases between. This CDR3 comprises 14 residues.